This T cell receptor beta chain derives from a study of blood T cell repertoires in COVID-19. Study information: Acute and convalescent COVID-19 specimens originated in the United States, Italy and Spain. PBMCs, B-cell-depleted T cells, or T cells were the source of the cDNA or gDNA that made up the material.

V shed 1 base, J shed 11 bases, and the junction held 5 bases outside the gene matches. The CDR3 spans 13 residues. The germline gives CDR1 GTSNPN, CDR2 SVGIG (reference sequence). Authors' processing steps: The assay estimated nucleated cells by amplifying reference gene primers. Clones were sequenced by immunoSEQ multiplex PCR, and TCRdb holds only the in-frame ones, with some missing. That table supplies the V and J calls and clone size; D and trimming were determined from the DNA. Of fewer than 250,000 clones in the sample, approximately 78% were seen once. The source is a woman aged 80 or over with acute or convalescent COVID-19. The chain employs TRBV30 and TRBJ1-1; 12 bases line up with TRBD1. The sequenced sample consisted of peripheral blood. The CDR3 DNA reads TGTGCCTGGAGTGGGGGACAGGGGGCTCGTGCTTTCTTT. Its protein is CAWSGGQGARAFF.